What follows describes a single T cell receptor beta chain. The data were obtained in a study of blood T cell repertoires in COVID-19. Study background: The United States, Italy and Spain supplied acute and convalescent COVID-19 samples.

TCRdb keeps only in-frame clones here, not all; method: immunoSEQ multiplex PCR. There are around 130,000 clones in the sample; about 76% occur only once, and roughly 20% lies in the top ten. Germline V gives CDR1 SGHTA, CDR2 FQGNSA. CDR3 length: 18 amino acids. V lost 5 bases and J lost 4, with 24 bases in between. This rearrangement joins TRBV7-2 to TRBJ2-1; D is perhaps TRBD2 (7 bases). Sequenced material: peripheral blood. The clonotype originates from a man aged 80 or over with acute or convalescent COVID-19. In DNA form, the CDR3 reads TGTGCCAGCAGCCGCCGCGGGGCGGCGGGGGCCACATACAATGAGCAGTTCTTC. It is translated as CASSRRGAAGATYNEQFF. The full variable domain, with the rest looked up from reference TRBV7-2 and TRBJ2-1, is GAGVSQSPSNKVTEKGKDVELRCDPISGHTALYWYRQSLGQGLEFLIYFQGNSAPDKSGLPSDRFSAERTGGSVSTLTIQRTQQEDSAVYLCASSRRGAAGATYNEQFFGPGTRLTVL.